Shown below are 24 T cell receptor beta chains from a single sample sequenced in a study of cytomegalovirus exposure and HLA in healthy donors listed by TCRdb under 2017. Libraries were constructed by the immunoSEQ multiplex PCR assay. The multiplex PCR relied on a mix of 60 forward primers for TCR Vbeta segments and 13 reverse primers for TCR Jbeta segments. The source is immuneACCESS, and TCRdb retained only in-frame sequences with V and J called. Part of the clones is not carried over; for the studies checked, unresolved V genes explain less than half of this, and the remainder is unexplained. This sample lists some 88,000 clones; 60% to 70% were detected once. The leading ten clones occupy around 6.5% of the sample. Sequenced material: PBMCs. Every receptor here comes from a woman aged 25 to 39 in good health and CMV-seronegative.

Regarding this clone: This same CDR3 is encoded by further DNA sequences in the sample. Written as DNA, the CDR3 is TGTGCCAGCAGTGTGTCCGGGACAGGGGGCTTCACCGGGGAGCTGTTTTTT. Its protein is CASSVSGTGGFTGELFF. V is TRBV25-1 and J is TRBJ2-2, with TRBD1 identical over 12 bases. This CDR3 has 17 residues. The V gene end was trimmed by 4 bases and the J gene end by 4 bases; junction bases not matched to a gene: 7. Germline CDR1 MGHDK, CDR2 SYGVNS.

This chain joins TRBV9 and TRBJ2-3; 9 bases fit TRBD1. The CDR3 runs 20 residues. In germline, CDR1 is SGDLS, CDR2 YYNGEE. The junction had 16 bases not matched to a gene; V was cut back by 0 bases and J by 2 bases. The CDR3 nucleotides are TGTGCCAGCAGCGTAGCTACCCCACGATGGACAGGGGCACTCACAGATACGCAGTATTTT. This translates into CASSVATPRWTGALTDTQYF.

The chain links TRBV11-3 to TRBJ1-4; 7 nucleotides agree with TRBD1. V trimming: 2 bases; J trimming: 1 base; junction bases outside the gene matches: 10. The CDR3 runs to 18 residues. Germline V gives CDR1 SGHNT, CDR2 YENEEA. The chain's CDR3 is CASSLTRDSQGTNEKLFF. The DNA for the CDR3 is TGTGCCAGCAGCTTAACCCGGGACAGCCAGGGAACTAATGAAAAACTGTTTTTT.

V usage is TRBV5-6 and J usage is TRBJ2-1; 12 positions match TRBD2. CDR3 size: 14 residues. J lost 10 bases, V lost 5 bases, and 7 bases had no gene match. Germline V CDR1 and CDR2: SGHDT, YYEEEE. This CDR3 reads CASRAGLAGREQFF. CDR3 in DNA: TGTGCCAGCAGAGCAGGACTAGCGGGAAGGGAGCAGTTCTTC.

This clone turned up a few times. The chain is built from TRBV27 and TRBJ1-2; TRBD1 is a possible D gene (5 bases). Germline CDR1 MNHEY, CDR2 SMNVEV (reference sequence). V was shortened by 7 bases and J by 4 bases, with 19 bases between the two germline ends. The CDR3 sequence is 15 residues long. CDR3 DNA: TGTGCCAGCACCGTTGTGGGGGGGGACCCCTATGGCTACACCTTC. This encodes CASTVVGGDPYGYTF.

This clone occurred a few times. The chain combines TRBV27 with TRBJ2-1, with D possibly TRBD1 on 6 matching bases. Germline CDR1 reads MNHEY; CDR2 reads SMNVEV (reference sequence). This CDR3 has 15 residues. Trimming took 5 bases from V and 4 from J, leaving 15 bases between them. CDR3 DNA sequence: TGTGCCAGCAGTCTACAGGGCGGCGTTTACAATGAGCAGTTCTTC. It specifies CASSLQGGVYNEQFF.

The chain is built from TRBV5-6 and TRBJ1-2; 8 bases are shared with TRBD1. Germline CDR1 is SGHDT and CDR2 is YYEEEE. The ends lost 1 base at V and 12 bases at J; junction bases unmatched: 14. CDR3 length: 15 residues. The CDR3 protein is CASSLMIGRGLTDTF. CDR3 coding DNA: TGTGCCAGCAGCTTGATGATAGGCAGGGGGCTAACGGACACCTTC.

The rearrangement joins TRBV2 to TRBJ1-6, with D perhaps TRBD1 (5 bases). The germline gives CDR1 SNHLY, CDR2 FYNNEI. CDR3 size: 15 residues. V was shortened by 9 bases and J by 1 base, with 13 bases between the two germline ends. CDR3 region: CARGGERSYNSPLHF. As DNA, the CDR3 is TGTGCCAGGGGGGGGGAAAGGTCCTATAATTCACCCCTCCACTTT.

The genes are TRBV19 and TRBJ1-2; D uncertain. The CDR3 runs 14 residues. The V end lost 1 base, the J end lost 2 bases, and 8 bases lay between the germline ends. Germline CDR1 and CDR2: LNHDA and SQIVND (reference sequence). For the CDR3, the DNA is TGTGCCAGTAGTATAGGGCAAAAGAACTATGGCTACACCTTC. Its protein product is CASSIGQKNYGYTF. Full variable domain (remainder filled in from reference TRBV19 and TRBJ1-2): DGGITQSPKYLFRKEGQNVTLSCEQNLNHDAMYWYRQDPGQGLRLIYYSQIVNDFQKGDIAEGYSVSREKKESFPLTVTSAQKNPTAFYLCASSIGQKNYGYTFGSGTRLTVV.

The V call is TRBV7-7, the J call TRBJ2-5; TRBD2 agrees at 8 bases. The CDR3 is 16 amino acids. V shed 5 bases, J shed 5 bases, and the junction held 13 bases outside the gene matches. Germline CDR1 SSHAT, CDR2 FNYEAQ (reference sequence). In DNA, the CDR3 is TGTGCCAGCAGCCGGGGTAGCGGGGATTATCGGGAGACCCAGTACTTC. It translates to CASSRGSGDYRETQYF.

V gene TRBV7-2 combines with J gene TRBJ2-5; D not certain. There are 11 residues in the CDR3. V was cut by 4 bases and J by 2 bases, with 2 bases left in between. Per the germline V gene, CDR1 is SGHTA and CDR2 is FQGNSA. The DNA for the CDR3 is TGTGCCAGCAGCTCACAAGAGACCCAGTACTTC. This sequence encodes CASSSQETQYF.

This chain joins TRBV29-1 and TRBJ2-7; weak D call: TRBD2 (7 bases). Trimming took 2 bases from V and 5 from J, leaving 16 bases between them. CDR1 is SQVTM, CDR2 ANQGSEA, per germline. The CDR3 extends over 14 amino acids. CDR3 coding DNA: TGCAGCGTTGAATTCGGGGGGCATGGCGACGAGCAGTACTTC. Protein product: CSVEFGGHGDEQYF.

This sequence joins TRBV7-3 and TRBJ2-5, with 12 bases aligning to TRBD2. V was pared by 2 bases and J by 5 bases, with 9 bases of the junction left unmatched. Germline V CDR1 and CDR2: SGHTA, FQGTGA. CDR3 length: 17 residues. The CDR3 nucleotides are TGTGCCAGCAGCTTAGGACTAGCGGGGCCAATAGGGGAGACCCAGTACTTC. Translated: CASSLGLAGPIGETQYF.

As DNA, the CDR3 is TGTGCCAGCAGCGTAAGAGGTCCAGTATATGGCTACACCTTC. Translation gives CASSVRGPVYGYTF. This sequence joins TRBV9 and TRBJ1-2; D remains unclear. The ends were cut back, 1 base at V and 5 bases at J, with 12 bases in the middle. The germline gives CDR1 SGDLS, CDR2 YYNGEE. CDR3 length: 14 amino acids.

This clone has more than one count but fewer than ten. The rearrangement joins TRBV7-8 to TRBJ2-7, with 11 bases that match TRBD2. V shed 5 bases, J shed 2 bases, and the junction held 5 bases outside the gene matches. The CDR3 covers 15 residues. Germline assignment: CDR1 SGHVS and CDR2 FQNEAQ. The CDR3 region is CASSRGLAETYEQYF. CDR3 nucleotide sequence: TGTGCCAGCAGCCGGGGACTAGCGGAGACCTACGAGCAGTACTTC.

The chain links TRBV11-1 to TRBJ1-6; D perhaps matches TRBD1 (5 bases). The CDR3 covers 16 residues. Germline CDR1 and CDR2: SGHAT and FQDESV (reference sequence). The V gene lost 4 bases and the J gene lost 1 base, with 11 bases spanning the gap. As DNA, the CDR3 is TGTGCCAGCAGCTCCGGCAGGGAATCCTATAATTCACCCCTCCACTTT. Protein product: CASSSGRESYNSPLHF.

This clone has just a few counts. The genes are TRBV27 and TRBJ2-2, with D possibly being TRBD1 (6 bases). This CDR3 has 14 amino acids. The V and J ends lost 3 bases and 4 bases respectively, with 9 bases between them. CDR1 is MNHEY and CDR2 is SMNVEV in the germline V gene (reference sequence). CDR3 coding DNA: TGTGCCAGCAGTTTCAGGGGCCCCACCGGGGAGCTGTTTTTT. As protein: CASSFRGPTGELFF.

The chain is built from TRBV6-5 and TRBJ1-5, with 8 bases fitting TRBD1. The CDR3 sequence is 15 residues long. Germline V gives CDR1 MNHEY, CDR2 SVGAGI. J was trimmed by 1 base and V by 6 bases; bases with no gene match: 5. The CDR3 nucleotides read TGTGCCAGCAGCTCGACAGGGGCCAGCAATCAGCCCCAGCATTTT. Translation gives CASSSTGASNQPQHF.

J is TRBJ1-5 and V is TRBV19; a weak D match, TRBD1 (5 bases). CDR1 and CDR2 from the germline V gene are LNHDA and SQIVND (reference sequence). V was shortened by 7 bases and J by 4 bases, with 11 bases between the two germline ends. The CDR3 runs to 13 residues. The CDR3, as DNA: TGTGCCAGTACGTGGTCAGGGAATCAGCCCCAGCATTTT. Encoded protein: CASTWSGNQPQHF.

The genes are TRBV7-9 and TRBJ1-6; D is unresolved. The CDR3 is 18 residues long. The germline CDR1 and CDR2 sequences are SEHNR and FQNEAQ (reference sequence). Between the trimmed V and J ends, which lost 2 bases and 0 bases, there was a span of 14 bases. The CDR3, as DNA: TGTGCCAGCAGCTTAATCCCAGGTGGAAGCTCCTATAATTCACCCCTCCACTTT. It specifies CASSLIPGGSSYNSPLHF.

This clone showed up just a few times. The chain recombines TRBV7-2 with TRBJ2-7, with D possibly TRBD1 on 6 matching bases. The V gene lost 0 bases and the J gene lost 4 bases, with 13 bases spanning the gap. Germline V gene lookup returns CDR1 SGHTA and CDR2 FQGNSA. The CDR3 has 15 amino acids. DNA for the CDR3: TGTGCCAGCAGCTTAGCGGGGGCTCTTACATACGAGCAGTACTTC. Protein product: CASSLAGALTYEQYF.

The chain joins TRBV19 to TRBJ1-2; D call uncertain. The V and J ends lost 3 bases and 2 bases respectively, with 4 bases between them. Germline CDR1 reads LNHDA; CDR2 reads SQIVND (reference sequence). The CDR3 runs 12 residues. The CDR3 region has the DNA TGTGCCAGTAGTATGGCAAACTATGGCTACACCTTC. It translates to CASSMANYGYTF.

The V call is TRBV11-2, the J call TRBJ2-3, with 11 bases identical to TRBD1. Germline assignment: CDR1 SGHAT and CDR2 FQNNGV. Unmatched junction bases numbered 1, after V lost 4 bases and J lost 4 bases. The CDR3 is 14 residues long. The CDR3 nucleotides are TGTGCCAGCAGCTCGGGACAGGGGGCAGATACGCAGTATTTT. Its translation is CASSSGQGADTQYF. Together with reference TRBV11-2 and TRBJ2-3, the CDR3 gives the full variable domain: EAGVAQSPRYKIIEKRQSVAFWCNPISGHATLYWYQQILGQGPKLLIQFQNNGVVDDSQLPKDRFSAERLKGVDSTLKIQPAKLEDSAVYLCASSSGQGADTQYFGPGTRLTVL.

V usage is TRBV7-3 and J usage is TRBJ2-1; TRBD2 agrees at 7 bases. Germline V lookup: CDR1 SGHTA, CDR2 FQGTGA. The CDR3 consists of 15 residues. Trimming cost V 5 bases and J 6 bases; bases outside gene matches: 10. This chain's CDR3 is CASSPSSGAFNEQFF. CDR3 DNA sequence: TGTGCCAGCAGCCCGTCTAGCGGCGCGTTCAATGAGCAGTTCTTC. Drawing the rest from reference TRBV7-3 and TRBJ2-1, the complete variable domain is GAGVSQTPSNKVTEKGKYVELRCDPISGHTALYWYRQSLGQGPEFLIYFQGTGAADDSGLPNDRFFAVRPEGSVSTLKIQRTERGDSAVYLCASSPSSGAFNEQFFGPGTRLTVL.